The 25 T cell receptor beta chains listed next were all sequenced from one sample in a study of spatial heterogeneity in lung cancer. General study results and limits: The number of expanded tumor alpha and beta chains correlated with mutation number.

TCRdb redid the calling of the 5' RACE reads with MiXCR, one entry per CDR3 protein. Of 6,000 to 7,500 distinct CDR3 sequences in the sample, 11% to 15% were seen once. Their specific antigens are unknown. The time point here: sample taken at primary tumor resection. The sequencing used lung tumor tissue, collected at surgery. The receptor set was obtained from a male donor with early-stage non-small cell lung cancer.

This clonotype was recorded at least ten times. CDR3 nucleotides: TGTGCCATCAGTGAGTCTGGGGGTACAGATACGCAGTATTTT. It codes for CAISESGGTDTQYF. The gene calls are TRBV10-3 and TRBJ2-3; TRBD1 or TRBD2 may be the D gene (5 bases each). V was shortened by 0 bases and J by 3 bases, with 7 bases between the two germline ends. The CDR3 loop spans 14 amino acids. Germline CDR1 and CDR2: ENHRY and SYGVKD.

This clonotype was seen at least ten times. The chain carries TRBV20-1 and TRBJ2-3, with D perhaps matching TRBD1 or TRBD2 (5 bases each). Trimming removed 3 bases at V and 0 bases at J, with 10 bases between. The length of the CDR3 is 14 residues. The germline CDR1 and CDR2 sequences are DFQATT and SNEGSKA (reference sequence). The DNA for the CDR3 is TGCAGTGCTAGGGGGACCCCGAGCACAGATACGCAGTATTTT. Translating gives CSARGTPSTDTQYF.

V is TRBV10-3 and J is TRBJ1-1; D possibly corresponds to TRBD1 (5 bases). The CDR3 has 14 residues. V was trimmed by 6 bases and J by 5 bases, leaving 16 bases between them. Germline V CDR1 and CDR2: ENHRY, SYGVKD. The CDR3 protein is CAIRWDSRGTEAFF. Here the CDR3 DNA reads TGTGCCATCAGGTGGGACTCTAGAGGGACTGAAGCTTTCTTT.

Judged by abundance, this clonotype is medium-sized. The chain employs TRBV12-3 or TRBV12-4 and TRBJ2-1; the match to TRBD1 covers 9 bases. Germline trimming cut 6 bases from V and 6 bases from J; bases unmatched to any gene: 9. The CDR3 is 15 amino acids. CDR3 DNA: TGTGCCAGCAGCCTCAACAGGGGGCAGGTCAATGAGCAGTTCTTC. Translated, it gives CASSLNRGQVNEQFF.

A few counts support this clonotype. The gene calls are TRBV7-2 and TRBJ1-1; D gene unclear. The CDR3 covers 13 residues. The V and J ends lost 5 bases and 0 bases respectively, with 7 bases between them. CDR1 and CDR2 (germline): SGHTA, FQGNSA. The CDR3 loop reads CASSPYLNTEAFF. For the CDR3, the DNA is TGTGCCAGCAGCCCTTACCTGAACACTGAAGCTTTCTTT.

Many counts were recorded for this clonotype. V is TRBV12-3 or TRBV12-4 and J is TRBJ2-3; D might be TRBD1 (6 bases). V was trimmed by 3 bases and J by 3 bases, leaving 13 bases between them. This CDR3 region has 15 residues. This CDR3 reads CASSLAGAGTDTQYF. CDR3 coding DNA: TGTGCCAGCAGTTTGGCAGGGGCCGGGACAGATACGCAGTATTTT.

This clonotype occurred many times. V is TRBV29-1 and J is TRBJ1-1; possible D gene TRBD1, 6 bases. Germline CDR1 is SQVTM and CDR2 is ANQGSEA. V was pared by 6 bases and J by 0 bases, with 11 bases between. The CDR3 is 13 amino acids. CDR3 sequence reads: CSVGGQLNTEAFF. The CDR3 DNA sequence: TGCAGCGTGGGGGGACAATTGAACACTGAAGCTTTCTTT.

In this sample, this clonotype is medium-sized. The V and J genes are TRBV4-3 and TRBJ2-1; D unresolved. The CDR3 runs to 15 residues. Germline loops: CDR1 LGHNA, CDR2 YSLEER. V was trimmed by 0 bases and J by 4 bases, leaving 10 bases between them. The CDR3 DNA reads TGCGCCAGCAGCCAAGACGGTAACAGATACAATGAGCAGTTCTTC. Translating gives CASSQDGNRYNEQFF.

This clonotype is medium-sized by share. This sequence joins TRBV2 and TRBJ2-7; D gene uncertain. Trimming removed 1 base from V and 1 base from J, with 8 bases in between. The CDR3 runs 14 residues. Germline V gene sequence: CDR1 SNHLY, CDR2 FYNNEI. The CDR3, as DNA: TGTGCCAGCAGTGAAGAACAACAGTCCTACGAGCAGTACTTC. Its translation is CASSEEQQSYEQYF.

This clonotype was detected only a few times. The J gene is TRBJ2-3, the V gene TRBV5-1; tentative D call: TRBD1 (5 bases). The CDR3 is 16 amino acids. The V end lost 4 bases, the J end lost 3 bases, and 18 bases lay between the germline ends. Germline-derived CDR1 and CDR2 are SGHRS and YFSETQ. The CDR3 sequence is CASSPTTAKRTDTQYF. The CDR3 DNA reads TGCGCCAGCAGCCCGACGACAGCAAAGAGGACAGATACGCAGTATTTT.

CDR3: CASSFAGAGGYTF. The CDR3 bases are TGTGCCAGCAGTTTTGCAGGGGCAGGAGGCTACACCTTC. The chain is built from TRBV12-3 or TRBV12-4 and TRBJ1-2, with D maybe TRBD1 (6 bases). Trimming left V 3 bases short and J 8 bases short, with 13 bases between. The CDR3 runs 13 residues.

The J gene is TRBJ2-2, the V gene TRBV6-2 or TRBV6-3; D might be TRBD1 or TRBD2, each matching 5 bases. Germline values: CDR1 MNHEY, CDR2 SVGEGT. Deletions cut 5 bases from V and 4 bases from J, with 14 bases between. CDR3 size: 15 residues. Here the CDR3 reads CASSKRDRITGELFF. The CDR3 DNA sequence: TGTGCCAGCAGTAAACGGGACCGCATCACCGGGGAGCTGTTTTTT.

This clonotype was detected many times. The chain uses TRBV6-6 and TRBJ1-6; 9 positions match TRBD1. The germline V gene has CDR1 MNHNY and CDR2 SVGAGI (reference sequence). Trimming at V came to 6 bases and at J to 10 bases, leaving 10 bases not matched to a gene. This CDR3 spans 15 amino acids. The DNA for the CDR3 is TGTGCCAGCAGGGAACCGGGACAGGGCCCATCACCCCTCCACTTT. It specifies CASREPGQGPSPLHF.

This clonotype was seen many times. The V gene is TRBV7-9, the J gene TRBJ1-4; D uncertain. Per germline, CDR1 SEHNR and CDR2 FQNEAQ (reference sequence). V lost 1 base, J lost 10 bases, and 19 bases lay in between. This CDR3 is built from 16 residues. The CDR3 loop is CASSLVLDNQGGKLFF. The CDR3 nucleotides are TGTGCCAGCAGCTTAGTCCTCGACAATCAAGGAGGAAAACTGTTTTTT. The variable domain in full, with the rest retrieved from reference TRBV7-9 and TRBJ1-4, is DTGVSQNPRHKITKRGQNVTFRCDPISEHNRLYWYRQTLGQGPEFLTYFQNEAQLEKSRLLSDRFSAERPKGSFSTLEIQRTEQGDSAMYLCASSLVLDNQGGKLFFGSGTQLSVL.

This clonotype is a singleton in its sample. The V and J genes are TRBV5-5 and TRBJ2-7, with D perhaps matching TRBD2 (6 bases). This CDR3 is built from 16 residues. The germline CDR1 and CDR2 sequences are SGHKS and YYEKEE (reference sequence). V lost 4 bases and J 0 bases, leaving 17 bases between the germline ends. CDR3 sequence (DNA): TGTGCCAGCAGCCCGGGACTCCTTCAAAGCTCCTACGAGCAGTACTTC. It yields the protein CASSPGLLQSSYEQYF.

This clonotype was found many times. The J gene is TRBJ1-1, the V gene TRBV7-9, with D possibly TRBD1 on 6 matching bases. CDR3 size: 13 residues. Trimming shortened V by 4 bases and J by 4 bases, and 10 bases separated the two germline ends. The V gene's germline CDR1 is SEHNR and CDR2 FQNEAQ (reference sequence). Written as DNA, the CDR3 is TGTGCCAGCAGCTCGAGGGGGGCCACTGAAGCTTTCTTT. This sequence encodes CASSSRGATEAFF.

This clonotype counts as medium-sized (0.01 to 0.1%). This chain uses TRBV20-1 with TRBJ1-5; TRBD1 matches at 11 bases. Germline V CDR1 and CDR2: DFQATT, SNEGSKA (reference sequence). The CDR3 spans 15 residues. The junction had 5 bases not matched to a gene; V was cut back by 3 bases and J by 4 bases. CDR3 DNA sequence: TGCAGTGCTAGTCGAGGACAGGGGGCGAATCAGCCCCAGCATTTT. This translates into CSASRGQGANQPQHF.

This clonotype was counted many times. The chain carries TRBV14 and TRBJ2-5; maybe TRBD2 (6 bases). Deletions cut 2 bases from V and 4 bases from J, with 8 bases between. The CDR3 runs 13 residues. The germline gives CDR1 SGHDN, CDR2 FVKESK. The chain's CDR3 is CASSQSLAETQYF. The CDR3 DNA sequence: TGTGCCAGCAGCCAATCACTAGCAGAGACCCAGTACTTC.

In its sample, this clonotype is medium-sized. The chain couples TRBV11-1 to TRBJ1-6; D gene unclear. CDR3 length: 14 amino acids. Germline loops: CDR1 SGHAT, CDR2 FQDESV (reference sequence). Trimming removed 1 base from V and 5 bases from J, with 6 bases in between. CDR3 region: CASSLGQDNSPLHF. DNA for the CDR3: TGTGCCAGCAGCTTAGGACAAGATAATTCACCCCTCCACTTT.

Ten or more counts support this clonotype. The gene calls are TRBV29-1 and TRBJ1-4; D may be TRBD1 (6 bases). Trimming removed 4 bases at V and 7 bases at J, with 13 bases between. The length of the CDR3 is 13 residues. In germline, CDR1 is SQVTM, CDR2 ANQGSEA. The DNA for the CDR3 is TGCAGCGTTGCTGGGCAGGGGTTTGAAAAACTGTTTTTT. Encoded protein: CSVAGQGFEKLFF.

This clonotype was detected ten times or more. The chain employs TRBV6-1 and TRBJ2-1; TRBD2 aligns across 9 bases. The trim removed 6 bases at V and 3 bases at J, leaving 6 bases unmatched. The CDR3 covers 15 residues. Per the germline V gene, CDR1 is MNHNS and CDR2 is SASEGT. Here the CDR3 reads CASRPGLAYYNEQFF. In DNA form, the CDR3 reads TGTGCCAGCAGGCCGGGACTAGCTTACTACAATGAGCAGTTCTTC.

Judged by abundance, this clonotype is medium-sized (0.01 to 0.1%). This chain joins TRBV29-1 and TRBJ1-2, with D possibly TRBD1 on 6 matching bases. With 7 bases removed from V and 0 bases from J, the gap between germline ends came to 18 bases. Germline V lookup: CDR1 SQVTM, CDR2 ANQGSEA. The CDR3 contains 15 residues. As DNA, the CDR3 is TGCAGCGGGACAGCGGTTCCGTCGACTAACTATGGCTACACCTTC. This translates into CSGTAVPSTNYGYTF.

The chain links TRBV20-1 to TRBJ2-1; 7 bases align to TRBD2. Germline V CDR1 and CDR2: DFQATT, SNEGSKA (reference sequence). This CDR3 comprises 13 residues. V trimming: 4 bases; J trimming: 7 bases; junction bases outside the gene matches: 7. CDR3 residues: CSATSTSVNEQFF. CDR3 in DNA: TGCAGTGCTACTTCCACTAGCGTAAATGAGCAGTTCTTC.

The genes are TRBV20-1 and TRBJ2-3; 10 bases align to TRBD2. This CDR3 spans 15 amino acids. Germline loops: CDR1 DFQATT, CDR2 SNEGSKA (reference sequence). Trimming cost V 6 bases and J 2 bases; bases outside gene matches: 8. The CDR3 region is CSANPSGSPTDTQYF. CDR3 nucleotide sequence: TGCAGTGCAAATCCTAGCGGGAGCCCCACAGATACGCAGTATTTT.

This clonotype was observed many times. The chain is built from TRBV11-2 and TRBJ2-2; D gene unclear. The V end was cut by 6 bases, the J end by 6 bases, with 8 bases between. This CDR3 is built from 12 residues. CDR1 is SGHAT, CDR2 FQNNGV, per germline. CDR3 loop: CASSPFPGELFF. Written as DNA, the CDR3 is TGTGCCAGCAGTCCGTTCCCCGGGGAGCTGTTTTTT.